This T cell receptor beta chain came from a study of blood T cell repertoires in COVID-19. Germline V gene data show CDR1 as GTSNPN and CDR2 as SVGIG (reference sequence). This CDR3 has 14 amino acids. V dropped 0 bases and J dropped 4 bases, with 12 bases sitting between them. Here immunoSEQ multiplex PCR was the method, and the copy in TCRdb shows in-frame clones only, minus some. This sample carries around 310,000 clones, about 89% of them seen once, and the ten largest clones take over 8%. Ages ranged from roughly 18 to 100 years, with residence in some 25 US areas. The receptor was derived from a woman between 40 and 50 years old who had recovered from COVID-19. The rearrangement links TRBV30 to TRBJ1-2; possibly TRBD1 for D (6 bases). Material: PBMCs or T cells enriched from blood (not recorded which). CDR3 nucleotides: TGTGCCTGGAGTGTCGCAGGGGAACCCTATGGCTACACCTTC. Encoded protein: CAWSVAGEPYGYTF. Drawing the rest from reference TRBV30 and TRBJ1-2, the complete variable domain is SQTIHQWPATLVQPVGSPLSLECTVEGTSNPNLYWYRQAAGRGLQLLFYSVGIGQISSEVPQNLSASRPQDRQFILSSKKLLLSDSGFYLCAWSVAGEPYGYTFGSGTRLTVV.